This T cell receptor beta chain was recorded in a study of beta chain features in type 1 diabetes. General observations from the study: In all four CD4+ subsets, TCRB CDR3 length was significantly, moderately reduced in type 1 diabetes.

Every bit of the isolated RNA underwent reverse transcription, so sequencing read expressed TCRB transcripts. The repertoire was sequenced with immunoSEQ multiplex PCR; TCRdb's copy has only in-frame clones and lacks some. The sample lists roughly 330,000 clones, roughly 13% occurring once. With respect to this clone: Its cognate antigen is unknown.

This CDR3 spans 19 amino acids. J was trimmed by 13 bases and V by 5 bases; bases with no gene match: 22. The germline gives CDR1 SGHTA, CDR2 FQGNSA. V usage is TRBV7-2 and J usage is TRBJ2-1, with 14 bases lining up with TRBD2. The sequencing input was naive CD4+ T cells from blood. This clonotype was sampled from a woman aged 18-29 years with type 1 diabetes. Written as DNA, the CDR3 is TGTGCCAGCAGCCTTAGTCGGGGGACTAGCGGGAGTGGGGCTAATGGTCAGTTCTTC. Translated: CASSLSRGTSGSGANGQFF.